This T cell receptor beta chain was identified in a study of cytomegalovirus exposure and HLA in healthy donors (dated by TCRdb to about 2017). Study-level background: An earlier analysis of around 600 of the donors reported 250 to 350 Gb of sequence data and some 100 million unique TCR beta sequences from some 180 million T cells. Four to six DR-DQ haplotypes were handled as single units for association and clustering because linkage in the cohort was strong. Around 320 gigabases of sequencing data and approximately 84 million unique TCR sequences were included in an early release covering several hundred HLA-typed donors. Among about 360 genotyped donors of the cohort, an average of roughly 240,000 unique TCR beta nucleotide sequences were sequenced per donor, roughly 20% of them non-productive. To decide whether each TCR beta V gene segment behaved as functional or pseudogenic, an earlier analysis of nearly 600 of the donors relied on high-throughput TCR beta sequencing. Along with the roughly 670-subject first cohort, a separate validation cohort of approximately 110 different subjects was used. Donor age, sex, ethnicity and CMV serostatus were collected together with the repertoire data. The study was designed to test whether signatures of past pathogen exposure could be identified by cataloging public T cell receptors. The T cell repertoires of some 700 subjects were profiled by immunosequencing and related to cytomegalovirus serostatus. Rather than using new phenotypic data, the later analysis identified candidate immune exposures from TCR beta sequences and from how often those sequences occurred across donors. A later analysis re-analyzed previously published TCR beta repertoires from 666 donors and added high-resolution HLA genotyping to study TCR occurrence patterns. Of the roughly 400 genotyped donors, 81% were placed in the genetic ancestry cluster associated with self-reported Caucasian donors. Typing coverage differed by locus: A, B, C, DRB1 and DQB1 were typed in about 620-630 donors, DQA1 in about 500, DPA1 in approximately 600, and DPB1 in 400 to 480. All discovery cohort repertoires had been generated using a single sequencing platform. A later genetic analysis used genome-wide SNP genotypes for about three fifths of the 666 donors, treating that subset as a discovery cohort. HLA typing covered class I and class II loci at four-digit resolution. The study combined high-throughput TCR immunosequencing, statistical association of individual TCRs with disease status, and machine learning to predict cytomegalovirus infection status. The investigation overall reported the following: A later analysis found that HLA-associated TCR beta chains were more clonally expanded and had lower generation probabilities than equally common non-associated chains. In a later analysis, 16,951 TCR beta sequences were associated with specific HLA alleles at a false discovery rate of 0.05. A further reported finding was that TCR beta sequences accurately predicted the HLA-A and HLA-B alleles for most subjects in the first cohort. Because HLA typing was missing for some donors at each locus, association tests included only the typed subset. The classifier was reported to diagnose cytomegalovirus status with high specificity and sensitivity in both the original and validation cohorts. Three of the identified cytomegalovirus-associated TCR beta chains were confirmed in vitro to be specific for cytomegalovirus antigens. While some public TCRs were present in many individuals, most TCR sequences turned up only very rarely across donors. This cohort had only TCR beta chains sequenced, and the lack of alpha or paired-chain data limited which features could be detected. In a later analysis, most CMV-associated TCR beta chains were found to appear HLA-restricted, with HLA associations seemingly driven largely by CMV exposure. The earlier analysis of approximately 560 of the donors excluded 15 to 20 rarely observed V segments, including chromosome 9 orphons, because counts were too low. Linkage disequilibrium might explain the correlated functional status among segregating V segments, but an unknown experimental factor could not be ruled out. In an earlier analysis of about 600 of the donors, most TCR beta V segments appeared in productive rearrangements about 87% or about 30% of the time, broadly matching IMGT annotations. Sequencing depth was assumed to be roughly uniform across donors in the presence/absence analyses, though that assumption may not hold. In a later genetic analysis, fewer N-insertions in productive TCRs were reported among donors in an Asian-associated ancestry cluster than the roughly 700-donor mean. Assigning TCR associations to individual alleles was difficult when HLA alleles, especially DR and DQ, strongly co-occurred. For the cohort, immune exposure information was limited to CMV serostatus. A cluster of highly shared sequence variants was judged likely to represent a technical artifact of the sequencing pipeline. A later genetic analysis associated a missense DCLRE1C variant with V-gene and J-gene trimming of TCR beta chains, and an independent cohort replicated the association. In a later analysis, TCR association rates were found to vary across HLA loci, with the most associated TCRs seen for DRB1 alleles and the fewest for HLA-C alleles. According to the authors, the approach could potentially be generalized to other disease states and immunological phenotypes. A total of fewer than 200 TCR beta chains were listed by the study as associated with cytomegalovirus. According to a later analysis, parvovirus B19, influenza, CMV and Epstein-Barr virus appeared linked to several top co-occurrence clusters.

In regard to this clone: There is no known antigen for this receptor. There are no base qualities to consult, and no much larger clone falls within one base.

The library was produced with the immunoSEQ multiplex PCR assay. For the multiplex PCR, a mixture combining 60 forward primers for TCR Vbeta segments and 13 reverse primers for TCR Jbeta segments was used. Amplification of the CDR3 region of rearranged TCR beta genes was performed with a multiplex PCR assay on genomic DNA. The amplified TCR beta libraries were sequenced on the Illumina HiSeq System as 87-base-pair reads. In the paper's pipeline: In a later analysis, tens of millions of unique TCR beta chains were counted across the 500 to 850 repertoires, and approximately 11 million of these chains were shared by at least two donors. Raw reads were error-corrected and collapsed into unique sequences by a nearest-neighbor algorithm in which closely related sequences were merged to remove PCR and sequencing errors. Alignment of CDR3 sequences to IMGT reference sequences was used to assign V, D and J gene segments. For a sequence to be retained, a match of at least six nucleotides was required to both a V gene segment and a J gene segment. A rearrangement counted as productive if the CDR3 had no stop codons and remained in frame with V and J, and every other rearrangement counted as non-productive. Following IMGT convention, CDR3 was defined as the stretch from the second conserved V-encoded cysteine to the conserved J-encoded phenylalanine. In an earlier analysis of more than 550 of the donors, sequences lacking an unambiguous match to a single V gene segment were excluded. In an earlier analysis of 587 of the donors, a V segment was called functional when productive rearrangements were above 56.7%, and segregating when the standard deviation between donors exceeded 5%. To diagnose cytomegalovirus status from the catalog of TCR beta chain sequences, a statistical classification framework was built. A later analysis assigned V and J genes by comparing TCR nucleotide sequences with IMGT/GENE-DB human TR gene sequences. In a later analysis, CDR3 sequences and most-parsimonious VDJ recombination scenarios were assigned using the TCRdist pipeline. In a later analysis, each TCR beta chain was defined by its CDR3 amino acid sequence together with its V-gene family, and reads without a unique V-gene family were excluded. To address suspected cross-contamination and a sequencing artifact, a later analysis removed a few hundred highly shared, low-generation-probability nucleotide sequences. A later analysis calculated a clonal expansion index for each public chain from normalized within-repertoire ranks of inferred template counts. A later analysis computed generation probabilities with a VDJ recombination model fitted to out-of-frame rearrangements, and checked the results against IGoR. A later analysis scored TCR-TCR, TCR-HLA and TCR-CMV co-occurrence with hypergeometric tests, applying a repertoire-size bias correction to TCR pairs. A later analysis estimated false discovery rates by permuting HLA or CMV assignments 20 times. In a later analysis, co-occurring TCRs were grouped using DBSCAN, with TCRdist sequence similarity added in when clustering inside HLA-allele-positive subsets. Co-occurrence clustering excluded repertoires with fewer than 30,000 or more than 120,000 public chains, plus five with anomalous nucleotide sharing. TCRdb obtained this table from immuneACCESS and retained in-frame rearrangements with V and J assigned. These tables miss some clones; where compared with another copy, unresolved V genes account for less than half of the shortfall, and the remainder is unexplained. V and J calls plus clone size are reproduced from that table; the DNA served to infer D and trimming. A total of about 83,000 clones appear in this sample, under 80% of them only once. Of the sample, more than 3.5% is held by the ten largest clones.

The cohort comprised hundreds of healthy bone marrow donors. At the time of sampling, every cohort member was nominally healthy, though immune exposures that went unrecorded were likely present. The donor was CMV seronegative and belonged to the group of 350 to 400 seronegative cohort members. Every donor gave a peripheral blood sample, and the peripheral blood mononuclear cells from that sample were used for TCR beta sequencing. Genomic DNA was extracted from the blood cell samples with the Qiagen DNeasy Blood Extraction Kit. This TCR was sampled from a man aged 60 to 69 in good health and CMV-seronegative. Input material: PBMCs.

At the DNA level, the sequence is TGCGCCAGCAGCCCCCCTCGAATGACAGGGGGTGGTCGGGCTTTCTTT. Its amino acids are CASSPPRMTGGGRAFF. Recombination linked TRBV4-1 to TRBJ1-1, and 9 bases in between align with TRBD1. V lost 4 bases and J lost 11 bases, and the count of bases not matched to a germline gene is 17. Its CDR3 holds 16 amino acids, cysteine through phenylalanine. The retained sequence is limited to the CDR3, 48 bases, with the frame set at the first base. The germline V gene sets CDR1 to MGHRA and CDR2 to YSYEKL.